This T cell receptor beta chain is drawn from a study of shared clonotypes between healthy human individuals. TCRdb's copy holds only in-frame clones and misses some; the assay was immunoSEQ multiplex PCR. The repertoire holds roughly 680,000 clones, with roughly 72% as singletons. The CDR3 has 13 residues. V shed 4 bases and J shed 4 bases, with 10 bases lying between them. Germline assignment: CDR1 MGHRA and CDR2 YSYEKL. The chain carries TRBV4-1 and TRBJ1-2; D uncertain. The sequencing sample was made of memory CD4+ T cells sorted from blood. The subset was: CD45RA-negative fraction. The receptor comes from a woman aged 25 to 39 in good health. CDR3 nucleotides: TGCGCCAGCAGCCCCCCCTTAGGCTATGGCTACACCTTC. This codes for CASSPPLGYGYTF.